This T cell receptor beta chain was documented in a study of blood T cell repertoires in COVID-19. Trimming removed 6 bases from V and 3 bases from J, with 8 bases in between. Germline CDR1 KGHSH, CDR2 LQKENI. CDR3 length: 12 residues. Only in-frame clones appear in the TCRdb table, and some are missing; sequencing was by immunoSEQ multiplex PCR. The data hold approximately 110,000 clones, with around 86% observed a single time. This receptor was obtained from a man aged 65-85 years with acute or convalescent COVID-19. The sequencing input was peripheral blood. The chain carries TRBV18 and TRBJ1-1; D not certain. The CDR3 DNA follows: TGTGCCAGCTCGTCGAGGGACACTGAAGCTTTCTTT. This codes for CASSSRDTEAFF.